This T cell receptor beta chain stems from a study of T cells in women clearing cervical HPV infection. Broader study findings: Repertoire richness, not evenness, was significantly elevated in CIN3+ cases versus controls.

The CDR3 is 15 amino acids. Germline CDR1 SNHLY, CDR2 FYNNEI. V lost 2 bases to trimming and J lost 5 bases; unmatched junction nucleotides: 7. With respect to this clone: Its antigen is not known. The CDR3 end is not reached by the read, which stops 3 residues before it; the germline J gene fills it in.

TCRdb's copy holds only in-frame clones and misses some; the assay was immunoSEQ multiplex PCR. The sample yields tens of thousands of clones, of which the top ten take up about 3.3%. This receptor was taken from a woman aged 18 to 75 with a cervical HPV16 infection that either progressed to CIN3+ or cleared (not recorded which). The specimen was blood buffy coat. This chain uses TRBV2 with TRBJ2-5; 8 bases map to TRBD2. CDR3 sequence: CASSEQSGSVETQYF. The sequenced part of the CDR3 DNA is TGTGCCAGCAGTGAACAAAGCGGGAGTGTCGAGACC. The variable domain in full, completed from reference TRBV2 and TRBJ2-5, reads EPEVTQTPSHQVTQMGQEVILRCVPISNHLYFYWYRQILGQKVEFLVSFYNNEISEKSEIFDDQFSVERPDGSNFTLKIRSTKLEDSAMYFCASSEQSGSVETQYFGPGTRLLVL.